A single sample is the source of the 13 T cell receptor beta chains below, sequenced in a study of blood T cell repertoires in COVID-19 (dated by TCRdb to the early 2020s). The library relied on the immunoSEQ multiplex PCR assay. Not all clones reach the TCRdb copy of this immuneACCESS table, which keeps in-frame sequences only. Checked studies attribute under half of the gap to unresolved V genes and leave the rest unexplained. Recorded for this sample are some 150,000 clones; over 75% of them occurred a single time. In total, the top ten clones hold 0.63% of the sample. Sequencing input: peripheral blood. These receptors were obtained from a man aged 60-69 years with COVID-19, enrolled during active disease.

The chain has TRBV6-6 and TRBJ2-6; 7 bases match TRBD1. Losses at the gene ends were 5 bases for V and 0 bases for J; bases not matched to a gene: 4. The CDR3 is 16 residues long. The germline V gene encodes CDR1 MNHNY and CDR2 SVGAGI (reference sequence). CDR3 DNA: TGTGCCAGCAGTACTACAGGGGACTCTGGGGCCAACGTCCTGACTTTC. This translates into CASSTTGDSGANVLTF.

This clone was detected only a few times. Other DNA sequences in this specimen translate into the identical CDR3. The chain combines TRBV18 with TRBJ2-7; perhaps TRBD1 as D (7 bases). V dropped 3 bases and J dropped 5 bases, with 14 bases sitting between them. The CDR3 is 14 amino acids. Germline V CDR1 and CDR2: KGHSH, LQKENI. The CDR3 DNA follows: TGTGCCAGCTCACCGCGGCAGGGGGGCAACGAGCAGTACTTC. This codes for CASSPRQGGNEQYF.

DNA of the CDR3: TGTGCCAGCAGCTTGGTTCAGGGTTTGTTAGAGACCCAGTACTTC. Encoded protein: CASSLVQGLLETQYF. The V and J genes are TRBV5-4 and TRBJ2-5, with D perhaps matching TRBD1 (5 bases). The CDR3 sequence is 15 residues long. Germline V gives CDR1 SGHNT, CDR2 YYREEE (reference sequence). V lost 0 bases to trimming and J lost 4 bases, with 13 bases between them.

The chain joins TRBV2 to TRBJ1-3, with a weak D call TRBD1 (6 bases). Per germline, CDR1 SNHLY and CDR2 FYNNEI. V gave up 4 bases and J gave up 1 base, with 11 bases separating them. This CDR3 spans 15 amino acids. The CDR3 bases are TGTGCCAGCAGTGGGAACAGGGTGTCTGGAAACACCATATATTTT. It translates to CASSGNRVSGNTIYF.

This chain connects TRBV28 to TRBJ1-1, with D maybe TRBD1 (5 bases). Trimming left V 6 bases short and J 4 bases short, with 9 bases between. This CDR3 has 12 amino acids. Germline CDR1 MDHEN, CDR2 SYDVKM. The CDR3 bases are TGTGCCAGCAGGGACGGGGGCACTGAAGCTTTCTTT. Protein: CASRDGGTEAFF.

The chain carries TRBV18 and TRBJ1-6, with 12 bases matching TRBD1. Trimming removed 4 bases from V and 9 bases from J; junction bases left unmatched: 4. CDR3 size: 15 residues. CDR1 is KGHSH and CDR2 is LQKENI in the germline V gene. CDR3 region: CASSQAGQGASPLHF. DNA for the CDR3: TGTGCCAGCTCACAGGCGGGACAGGGGGCTTCACCCCTCCACTTT. Full variable domain (outside the CDR3, taken from reference TRBV18 and TRBJ1-6): NAGVMQNPRHLVRRRGQEARLRCSPMKGHSHVYWYRQLPEEGLKFMVYLQKENIIDESGMPKERFSAEFPKEGPSILRIQQVVRGDSAAYFCASSQAGQGASPLHFGNGTRLTVT.

The genes are TRBV3-1 (or the pseudogene TRBV3-2) and TRBJ1-5; no reliable D call. The CDR3 spans 15 residues. Between the trimmed V and J ends, which lost 4 bases and 5 bases, there was a span of 15 bases. Looked up from germline, CDR1 is LGHDT and CDR2 is YNNKEL (reference sequence). The CDR3 here is CASSPPRVQYQPQHF. DNA for the CDR3: TGTGCCAGCAGCCCCCCCCGGGTTCAGTATCAGCCCCAGCATTTT.

The chain is built from TRBV6-5 and TRBJ1-3, with 8 bases that match TRBD1. This CDR3 has 14 amino acids. With V trimmed by 5 bases and J by 4 bases, 4 bases remained unmatched. CDR1 is MNHEY and CDR2 is SVGAGI in the germline V gene. CDR3 bases: TGTGCCAGCAGTACCAGGGGGCACGGAAACACCATATATTTT. This encodes CASSTRGHGNTIYF.

This chain joins TRBV18 and TRBJ1-3, with 7 bases that match TRBD1. The germline V gene encodes CDR1 KGHSH and CDR2 LQKENI. The CDR3 covers 15 residues. V shed 3 bases, J shed 4 bases, and the junction held 6 bases outside the gene matches. Written as DNA, the CDR3 is TGTGCCAGCTCACCCACAGGGGCAGGAGGAAACACCATATATTTT. Translation: CASSPTGAGGNTIYF.

This clone has a handful of counts. V is TRBV2 and J is TRBJ1-5; weak D call: TRBD1 (6 bases). Trimming cost V 3 bases and J 2 bases, with 11 bases left between them. CDR3 length: 15 residues. Germline V gene sequence: CDR1 SNHLY, CDR2 FYNNEI. The CDR3 loop is CASSEGAGGNQPQHF. As DNA, the CDR3 is TGTGCCAGCAGTGAGGGGGCTGGTGGCAATCAGCCCCAGCATTTT.

The V gene is TRBV7-2, the J gene TRBJ2-6, with D maybe TRBD1 (6 bases). The CDR3 covers 17 residues. V was trimmed by 2 bases and J by 4 bases, leaving 15 bases between them. Germline-derived CDR1 and CDR2 are SGHTA and FQGNSA. For the CDR3, the DNA is TGTGCCAGCAGCTTAAGTAGAGGGGGTGCAGGGGCCAACGTCCTGACTTTC. Protein sequence: CASSLSRGGAGANVLTF.

The V and J genes are TRBV19 and TRBJ1-4; 11 nucleotides align to TRBD1. This CDR3 is built from 14 residues. V was clipped by 6 bases and J by 7 bases; unmatched bases: 4. Germline values: CDR1 LNHDA, CDR2 SQIVND (reference sequence). CDR3 sequence reads: CASSMGQGVEKLFF. CDR3 coding DNA: TGTGCCAGTAGCATGGGACAGGGGGTTGAAAAACTGTTTTTT.

This clone was detected only a few times. The chain combines TRBV5-1 with TRBJ1-6; 9 nucleotides match TRBD1. Germline V gives CDR1 SGHRS, CDR2 YFSETQ. The junction had 5 bases not matched to a gene; V was cut back by 4 bases and J by 6 bases. This CDR3 has 15 amino acids. The DNA of the CDR3 is TGCGCCAGCAGCCGGACAGGGGCCCCTAATTCACCCCTCCACTTT. This sequence encodes CASSRTGAPNSPLHF.